This T cell receptor (beta chain) was retrieved from a study of Graves' ophthalmopathy and Graves' hyperthyroidism (dated by TCRdb to the late 2010s). Broadly, across the study: Peripheral blood was collected at initial diagnosis, prior to any treatment. TCR beta repertoire signatures were used to distinguish Graves' ophthalmopathy from Graves' hyperthyroidism and to predict progression to ophthalmopathy. To explore V-J signatures distinguishing ophthalmopathy from hyperthyroidism, a discovery set of under 110 patients (fewer than 45 ophthalmopathy, 55 to 60 stable hyperthyroidism) was enrolled. In total, 135 blood samples were TCR-sequenced: some 40 ophthalmopathy, 80 or so hyperthyroidism and some 17 hyperthyroidism-to-ophthalmopathy patients. An independent validation cohort was composed of approximately 18 hyperthyroidism patients and about 17 patients who later progressed from hyperthyroidism to ophthalmopathy. In over 5 hyperthyroidism patients, the T-cell repertoire of thyroid tissue was compared with the T-cell repertoire of blood. Following sampling, methimazole starting at 30 mg daily was administered to hyperthyroidism patients, and high-dose intravenous methylprednisolone was administered to ophthalmopathy patients. Study-level results and caveats: Among expanded thyroid clonotypes with frequency above 0.001, most also showed up in blood, which suggests that blood repertoires may reflect the thyroid immune response. No statistical method was used to set the sample size in advance, and the investigators knew which group each participant was assigned to. Ophthalmopathy was separated from stable hyperthyroidism by the 13-signature model with around 88% sensitivity and less than 82% specificity in cross-validation and with 80%/75% in the test set. In validation, the model predicted ophthalmopathy progression with 55% to 71% sensitivity and roughly 78% specificity; about a dozen predicted patients were CT-confirmed with GO in a median of roughly 6.8 months.

Based on the germline V gene, the CDR1 and CDR2 sequences are MNHNS and SASEGT. Including the terminal cysteine and phenylalanine, the CDR3 comprises 14 residues. The kept DNA is CDR3 alone, 42 bases in frame from the first base. V trim: 7 bases; J trim: 7 bases; unmatched bases: 5. Note on this clonotype: The specificity of this receptor is unknown. The record has no base qualities; no much larger clone is one base away.

For repertoire sequencing, TCR beta CDR3 regions were amplified from RNA transcripts. The first round of RT-PCR was done with HTBI primers and the Qiagen OneStep RT-PCR kit, and was followed by a second round of multiplex PCR, then size selection and purification. Libraries were sequenced paired-end with 100 bp reads on an Illumina HiSeq2000. The authors' analysis ran thus. Reads were processed with SOAPnuke, discarding reads with adapters, uncalled bases, mean Phred below 15, or no exact constant-primer or identifier match. COPE v1.2.5 was used to merge high-quality paired reads. Unique nucleotide sequences were defined as clonotypes and aligned to IMGT TRB V, D and J references using MiTCR v1.1. Only V-J combinations with frequency above 0.0001 were analysed, covering over 99% of repertoires. A TCR clonal expansion and chaos score per V-J combination was defined as the ratio of F50 clonal expansion to chaos observed in the TCRdist matrix. Features were reduced by Welch's t-statistics and random forest to approximately 13 V-J combinations, which fed a naive Bayes classifier. Thyroid-blood repertoire similarity was quantified with the Morisita-Horn index. TCRdb redid the processing of the public reads, applying fastp at Q25 and MiXCR, and retained in-frame beta chains. CDR3 protein duplicates are merged, each entry listing the most common genes and DNA. It is TCRdb's table, rather than the study itself, that gives the V and J calls and clone size. This sample gives roughly 400,000 distinct CDR3 sequences in total; about a sixth of them show up just once. The biggest ten clones account for roughly 2.3% of the sample.

Hyperthyroidism was considered stable if no progression to ophthalmopathy occurred within 18 months of follow-up. The hyperthyroidism patients were 18 to 65 years old and newly diagnosed, with a disease duration of less than 2 months. Anyone with other autoimmune diseases, uncontrolled infections, pregnancy or lactation was excluded from the study. Diagnosis was based on clinical symptoms, serum thyroxine, TRAb, thyroid ultrasound and orbital computed tomography. Using Ficoll-Paque density gradient centrifugation, PBMCs were isolated from about 9.4 ml of fresh peripheral blood. Total RNA was extracted with Trizol reagent and quality-checked on an Agilent 2100 Bioanalyzer.

Sequenced: peripheral blood. The V and J genes are TRBV6-1 and TRBJ1-6; 9 central bases correspond to TRBD1. This TCR was recovered from an adult woman with stable Graves' hyperthyroidism. For the CDR3, the sequence is CASILGTGNSPLHF. The DNA sequence is as follows: TGTGCCAGCATCCTCGGGACAGGGAATTCACCCCTCCACTTT.